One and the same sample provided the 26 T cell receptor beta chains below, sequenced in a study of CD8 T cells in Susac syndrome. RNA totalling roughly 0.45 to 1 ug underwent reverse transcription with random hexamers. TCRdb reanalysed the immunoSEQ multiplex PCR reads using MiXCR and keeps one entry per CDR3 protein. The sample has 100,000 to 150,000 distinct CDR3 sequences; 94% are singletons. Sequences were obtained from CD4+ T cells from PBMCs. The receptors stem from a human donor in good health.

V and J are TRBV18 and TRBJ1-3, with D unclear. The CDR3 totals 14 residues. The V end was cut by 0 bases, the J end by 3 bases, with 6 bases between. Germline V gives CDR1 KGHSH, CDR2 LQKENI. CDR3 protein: CASSPPASGNTIYF. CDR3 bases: TGTGCCAGCTCACCACCGGCAAGTGGAAACACCATATATTTT.

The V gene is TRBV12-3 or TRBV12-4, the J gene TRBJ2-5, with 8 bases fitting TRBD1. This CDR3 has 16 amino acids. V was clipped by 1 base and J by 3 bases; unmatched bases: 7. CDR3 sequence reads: CASSLVLTGGKETQYF. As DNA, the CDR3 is TGTGCCAGCAGTTTAGTACTCACAGGGGGGAAAGAGACCCAGTACTTC.

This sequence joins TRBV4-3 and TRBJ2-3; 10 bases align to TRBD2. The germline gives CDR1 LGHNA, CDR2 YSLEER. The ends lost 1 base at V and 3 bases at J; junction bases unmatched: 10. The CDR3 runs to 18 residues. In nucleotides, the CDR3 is TGCGCCAGCAGCCAAGGCTGGGGGGCTAGCGGGAGTACAGATACGCAGTATTTT. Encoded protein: CASSQGWGASGSTDTQYF.

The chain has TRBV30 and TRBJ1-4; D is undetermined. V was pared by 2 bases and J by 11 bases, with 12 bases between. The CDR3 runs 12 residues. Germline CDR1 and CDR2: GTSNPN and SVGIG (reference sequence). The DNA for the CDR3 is TGTGCCTGGAGTTCAAGTGATCTGAAACTGTTTTTT. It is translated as CAWSSSDLKLFF.

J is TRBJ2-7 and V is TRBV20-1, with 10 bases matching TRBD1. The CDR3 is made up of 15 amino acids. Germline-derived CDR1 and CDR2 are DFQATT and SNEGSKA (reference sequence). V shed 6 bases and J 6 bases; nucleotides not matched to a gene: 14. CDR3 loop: CSAPDGGQGRSEQYF. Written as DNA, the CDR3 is TGCAGTGCCCCCGATGGGGGACAGGGGAGAAGCGAGCAGTACTTC.

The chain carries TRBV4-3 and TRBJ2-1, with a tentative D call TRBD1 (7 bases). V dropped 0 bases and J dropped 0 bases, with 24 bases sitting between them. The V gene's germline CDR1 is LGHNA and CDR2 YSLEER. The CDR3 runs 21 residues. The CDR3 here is CASSQDFTGAQAGRSYNEQFF. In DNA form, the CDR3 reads TGCGCCAGCAGCCAAGATTTTACAGGGGCTCAAGCGGGCCGCTCCTACAATGAGCAGTTCTTC.

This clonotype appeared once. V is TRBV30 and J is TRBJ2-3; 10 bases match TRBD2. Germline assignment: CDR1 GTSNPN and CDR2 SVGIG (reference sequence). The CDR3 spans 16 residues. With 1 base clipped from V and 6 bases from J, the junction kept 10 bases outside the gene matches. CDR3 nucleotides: TGTGCCTGGAGTGGATCGGGGACTAGCGTTTCCGATACGCAGTATTTT. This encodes CAWSGSGTSVSDTQYF.

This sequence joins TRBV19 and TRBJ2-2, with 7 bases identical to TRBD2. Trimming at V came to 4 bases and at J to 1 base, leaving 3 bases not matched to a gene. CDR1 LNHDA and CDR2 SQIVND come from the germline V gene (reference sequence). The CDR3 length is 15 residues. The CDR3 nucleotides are TGTGCCAGTAGTACTAGCGGAGAGAACACCGGGGAGCTGTTTTTT. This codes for CASSTSGENTGELFF.

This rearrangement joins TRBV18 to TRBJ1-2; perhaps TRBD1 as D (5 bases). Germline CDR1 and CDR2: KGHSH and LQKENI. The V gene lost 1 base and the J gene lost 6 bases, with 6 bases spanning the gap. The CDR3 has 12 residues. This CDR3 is CASSPRGDGYTF. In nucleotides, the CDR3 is TGTGCCAGCTCACCACGAGGGGATGGCTACACCTTC.

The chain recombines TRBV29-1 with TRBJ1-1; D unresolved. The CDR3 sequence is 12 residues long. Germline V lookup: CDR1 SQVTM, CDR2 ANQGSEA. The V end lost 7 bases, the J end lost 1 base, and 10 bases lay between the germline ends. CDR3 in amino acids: CSAKTQNTEAFF. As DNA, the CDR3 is TGCAGCGCCAAGACACAGAACACTGAAGCTTTCTTT.

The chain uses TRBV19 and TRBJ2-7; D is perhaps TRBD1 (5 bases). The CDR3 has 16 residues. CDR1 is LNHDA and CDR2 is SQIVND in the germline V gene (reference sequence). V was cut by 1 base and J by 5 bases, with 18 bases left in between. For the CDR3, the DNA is TGTGCCAGTAGTATAGCAGGGTCCGGGTCTAGGGACGAGCAGTACTTC. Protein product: CASSIAGSGSRDEQYF.

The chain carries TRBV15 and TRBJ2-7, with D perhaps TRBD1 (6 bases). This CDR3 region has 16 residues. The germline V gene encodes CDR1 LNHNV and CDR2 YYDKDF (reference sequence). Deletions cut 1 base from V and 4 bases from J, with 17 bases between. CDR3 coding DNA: TGTGCCACCAGCAGAGGAGGAACAGGGACCTCGTACGAGCAGTACTTC. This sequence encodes CATSRGGTGTSYEQYF. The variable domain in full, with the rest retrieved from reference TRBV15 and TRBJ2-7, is DAMVIQNPRYQVTQFGKPVTLSCSQTLNHNVMYWYQQKSSQAPKLLFHYYDKDFNNEADTPDNFQSRRPNTSFCFLDIRSPGLGDTAMYLCATSRGGTGTSYEQYFGPGTRLTVT.

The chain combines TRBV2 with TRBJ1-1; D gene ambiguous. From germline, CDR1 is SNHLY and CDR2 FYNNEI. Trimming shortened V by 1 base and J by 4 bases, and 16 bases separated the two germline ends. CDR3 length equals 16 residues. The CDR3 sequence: CASSEVRPSEGTEAFF. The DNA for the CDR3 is TGTGCCAGCAGTGAAGTAAGGCCATCAGAGGGCACTGAAGCTTTCTTT.

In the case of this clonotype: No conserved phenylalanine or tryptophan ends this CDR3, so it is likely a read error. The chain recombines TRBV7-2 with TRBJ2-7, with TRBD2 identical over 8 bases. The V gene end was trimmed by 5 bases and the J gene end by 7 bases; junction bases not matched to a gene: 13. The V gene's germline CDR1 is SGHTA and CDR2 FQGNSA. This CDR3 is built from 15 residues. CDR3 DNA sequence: TGTGCCAGCAGCCAACTAGCGGCCGACTTCCTGGAGCAGTACTTG. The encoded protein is CASSQLAADFLEQYL.

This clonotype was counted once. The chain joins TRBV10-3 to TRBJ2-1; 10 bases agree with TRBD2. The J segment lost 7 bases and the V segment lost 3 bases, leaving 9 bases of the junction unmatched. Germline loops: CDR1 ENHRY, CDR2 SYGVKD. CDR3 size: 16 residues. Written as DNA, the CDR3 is TGTGCCATCAGTGACCCTCTAGCGGGAGCGGTTAATGAGCAGTTCTTC. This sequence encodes CAISDPLAGAVNEQFF.

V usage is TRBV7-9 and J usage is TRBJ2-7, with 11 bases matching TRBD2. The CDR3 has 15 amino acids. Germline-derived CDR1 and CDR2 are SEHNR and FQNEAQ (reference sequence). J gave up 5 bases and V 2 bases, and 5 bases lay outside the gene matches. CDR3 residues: CASSLSVLAGDEQYF. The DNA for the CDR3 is TGTGCCAGCAGCTTATCCGTACTAGCGGGAGACGAGCAGTACTTC.

DNA for the CDR3: TGTGCCAGCAGTAAACAGAAGAATTCACCCCTCCACTTT. Its translation: CASSKQKNSPLHF. This chain links TRBV28 with TRBJ1-6; D unclear. This CDR3 spans 13 amino acids. Germline V lookup: CDR1 MDHEN, CDR2 SYDVKM. The V gene lost 5 bases and the J gene lost 7 bases, with 9 bases spanning the gap.

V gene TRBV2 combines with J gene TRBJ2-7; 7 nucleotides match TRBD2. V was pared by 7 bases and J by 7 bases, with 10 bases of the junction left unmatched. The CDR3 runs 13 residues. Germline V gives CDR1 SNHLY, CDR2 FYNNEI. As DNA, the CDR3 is TGTGCCAGCACCAGCGGGACCCCTCGGGAGCAGTACTTC. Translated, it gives CASTSGTPREQYF.

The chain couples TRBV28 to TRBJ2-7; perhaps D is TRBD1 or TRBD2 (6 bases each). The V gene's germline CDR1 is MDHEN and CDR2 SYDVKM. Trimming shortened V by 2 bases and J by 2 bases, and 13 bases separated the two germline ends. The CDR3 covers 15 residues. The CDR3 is CASSLRGLGAYEQYF. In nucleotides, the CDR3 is TGTGCCAGCAGTTTACGGGGGCTTGGGGCCTACGAGCAGTACTTC.

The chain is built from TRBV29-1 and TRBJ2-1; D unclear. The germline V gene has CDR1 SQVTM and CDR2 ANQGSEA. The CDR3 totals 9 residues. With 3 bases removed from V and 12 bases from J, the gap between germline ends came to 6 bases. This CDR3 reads CSVEEGQFF. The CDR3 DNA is TGCAGCGTTGAGGAAGGGCAGTTCTTC.

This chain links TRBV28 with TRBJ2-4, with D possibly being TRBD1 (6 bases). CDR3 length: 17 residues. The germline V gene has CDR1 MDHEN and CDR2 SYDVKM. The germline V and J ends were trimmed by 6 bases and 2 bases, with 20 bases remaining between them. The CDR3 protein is CASSLHWAGASKNIQYF. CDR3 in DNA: TGTGCCAGCAGCCTTCACTGGGCAGGGGCATCCAAAAACATTCAGTACTTC.

The CDR3 loop is CASSQDGSNTEAFF. CDR3 nucleotide sequence: TGCGCCAGCAGCCAGGACGGCTCGAACACTGAAGCTTTCTTT. The rearrangement links TRBV5-1 to TRBJ1-1; D not resolved. This CDR3 has 14 residues. Per germline, CDR1 SGHRS and CDR2 YFSETQ. Trimming left V 4 bases short and J 1 base short, with 11 bases between. Complete variable domain (other parts from reference TRBV5-1 and TRBJ1-1): KAGVTQTPRYLIKTRGQQVTLSCSPISGHRSVSWYQQTPGQGLQFLFEYFSETQRNKGNFPGRFSGRQFSNSRSEMNVSTLELGDSALYLCASSQDGSNTEAFFGQGTRLTVV.

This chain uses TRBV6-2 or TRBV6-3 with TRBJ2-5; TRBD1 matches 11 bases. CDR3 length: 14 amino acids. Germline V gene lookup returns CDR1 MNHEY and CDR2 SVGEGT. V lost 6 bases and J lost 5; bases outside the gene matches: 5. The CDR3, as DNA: TGTGCCAGCAGGAGGGACAGGGGGTACGAGACCCAGTACTTC. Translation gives CASRRDRGYETQYF.

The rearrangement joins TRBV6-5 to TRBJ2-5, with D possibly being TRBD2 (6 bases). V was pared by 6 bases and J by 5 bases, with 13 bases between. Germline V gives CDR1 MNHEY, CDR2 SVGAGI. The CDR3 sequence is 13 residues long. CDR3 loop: CASRRGAGETQYF. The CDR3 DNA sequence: TGTGCCAGCAGGAGGGGCGCGGGGGAGACCCAGTACTTC.

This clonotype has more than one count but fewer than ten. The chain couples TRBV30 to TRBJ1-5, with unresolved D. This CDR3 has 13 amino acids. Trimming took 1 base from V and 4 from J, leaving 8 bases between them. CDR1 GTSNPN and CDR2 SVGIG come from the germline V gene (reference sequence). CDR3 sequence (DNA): TGTGCCTGGAGTGAGGGAATAAATCAGCCCCAGCATTTT. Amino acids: CAWSEGINQPQHF.

The CDR3 DNA reads TGTGCCAGCAGCTCCGGGACCCAGGAGACCCAGTACTTC. Encoded protein: CASSSGTQETQYF. V is TRBV7-2 and J is TRBJ2-5; TRBD1 or TRBD2 may be the D gene (5 bases each). CDR1 SGHTA and CDR2 FQGNSA come from the germline V gene. The CDR3 extends over 13 amino acids. Trimming shortened V by 4 bases and J by 5 bases, and 11 bases separated the two germline ends.